The 7 T cell receptor beta chains below were found in one sample sequenced in a study of blood T cell repertoires in COVID-19. Using immunoSEQ multiplex PCR, the repertoire was profiled, and TCRdb retains in-frame clones only, with some absent. Among 250,000 or so clones listed, more than 70% were seen once. Sequencing was carried out using peripheral blood. All receptors come from a woman aged 25 to 39 with COVID-19, enrolled during active disease.

In this sample, this clone turned up once. V and J are TRBV27 and TRBJ2-7; tentatively, D is TRBD2 (6 bases). The CDR3 loop spans 14 amino acids. Trimming stripped 7 bases from V and 0 bases from J, with 13 bases between. Per germline, CDR1 MNHEY and CDR2 SMNVEV (reference sequence). The CDR3 bases are TGTGCCAGCAAGCTAGCGCAGAGCTCCTACGAGCAGTACGTC. Its protein is CASKLAQSSYEQYV.

This clone was observed once. The V and J genes are TRBV9 and TRBJ2-3, with 10 bases lining up with TRBD1. The junction had 6 bases not matched to a gene; V was cut back by 3 bases and J by 2 bases. The germline V gene has CDR1 SGDLS and CDR2 YYNGEE. The CDR3 totals 16 residues. CDR3 in DNA: TGTGCCAGCAGCGCGACAGGGGGCCATATCACAGATACGCAGTATTTT. It encodes CASSATGGHITDTQYF.

V usage is TRBV7-9 and J usage is TRBJ1-4, with 7 nucleotides matching TRBD1. V lost 2 bases to trimming and J lost 0 bases; unmatched junction nucleotides: 9. Germline V gene sequence: CDR1 SEHNR, CDR2 FQNEAQ (reference sequence). The CDR3 has 18 residues. The CDR3 region is CASSLRRTGSTTNEKLFF. The CDR3 DNA reads as TGTGCCAGCAGCTTAAGGCGGACAGGATCTACAACTAATGAAAAACTGTTTTTT.

The CDR3 DNA sequence: TGTGCCAGCTCACCGACGACAGGGAGCTATGGCTACACCTTC. Encoded protein: CASSPTTGSYGYTF. The chain is built from TRBV18 and TRBJ1-2; 7 positions match TRBD1. Trimming at V came to 3 bases and at J to 4 bases, leaving 5 bases not matched to a gene. Germline CDR1 is KGHSH and CDR2 is LQKENI. The CDR3 spans 14 residues.

The rearrangement links TRBV7-2 to TRBJ2-1; TRBD1 aligns across 10 bases. Germline V gene data show CDR1 as SGHTA and CDR2 as FQGNSA. V lost 3 bases to trimming and J lost 8 bases; unmatched junction nucleotides: 4. This CDR3 has 14 residues. The CDR3 DNA is TGTGCCAGCAGCTTGGGACAGGGGTACGATGAGCAGTTCTTC. Its protein product is CASSLGQGYDEQFF.

This clone was seen a single time. This sequence joins TRBV3-1 (or the pseudogene TRBV3-2) and TRBJ2-5; D is ambiguous. Germline assignment: CDR1 LGHDT and CDR2 YNNKEL (reference sequence). Trimming took off 1 base at V and 5 bases at J, with 5 bases between the two ends. The CDR3 is made up of 12 amino acids. The CDR3 sequence: CASSQVPETQYF. CDR3 DNA sequence: TGTGCCAGCAGCCAAGTCCCGGAGACCCAGTACTTC.

The chain is built from TRBV4-2 and TRBJ2-1, with 9 bases identical to TRBD2. The V and J ends lost 0 bases and 4 bases, in that order; junction bases with no gene match: 1. The CDR3 runs to 15 residues. From germline, CDR1 is LGHNA and CDR2 YNFKEQ. The CDR3 is CASSQELAGYNEQFF. As DNA, the CDR3 is TGTGCCAGCAGCCAAGAACTAGCGGGTTACAATGAGCAGTTCTTC.